This TCR beta chain was obtained from a study of T cell responses to AZD1222 COVID-19 vaccine. Sequenced by immunoSEQ multiplex PCR; TCRdb stores in-frame clones only, minus some. The profile shows about 180,000 clones, about nine tenths of them singletons. This clone was seen once. With 3 bases removed from V and 2 bases from J, the gap between germline ends came to 9 bases. The V gene's germline CDR1 is SEHNR and CDR2 FQNEAQ (reference sequence). The CDR3 length is 14 residues. Material: peripheral blood, obtained 28 days after the second AZD1222 dose. The source is an adult who received the AZD1222 COVID-19 vaccine. V is TRBV7-9 and J is TRBJ2-3; D unclear. CDR3 protein: CASSFDGPTDTQYF. The CDR3 DNA follows: TGTGCCAGCAGCTTTGATGGGCCCACAGATACGCAGTATTTT.